This record concerns one T cell receptor (beta chain) sequence. Only a few counts were recorded for this clone. Its antigen remains undetermined. Per-nucleotide qualities are absent, and no much larger clonotype sits a single base away. The method was the immunoSEQ multiplex PCR assay. TCRdb limited this immuneACCESS table to in-frame rearrangements with V and J called. A share of clones is missing; checked studies link under half to unresolved V genes, and the rest is unexplained. The sample data list some 30,000 clones, and 70% to 90% of these were observed just once. 3% to 5% of the sample is in the top ten clones. This specimen comes from a study of control samples from healthy donors and cancer patients (dated by TCRdb to 2020 to 2022). The CDR3 runs 14 amino acids, cysteine and phenylalanine included. The DNA shown is the 42-base CDR3, in frame from base 1. CDR1 is given as SGHTA and CDR2 as FQGNSA, both from the germline V gene. The junction shows trimming of 5 bases on V and 0 bases on J, plus 11 bases between the germline ends.

The chain is encoded by TRBV7-2 joined to TRBJ2-7, with TRBD1 perhaps the D gene, on 6 matching bases. Sequenced material: formalin-fixed, paraffin-embedded tissue. The TCR was taken from a female donor with melanoma. This receptor carries the CDR3 CASSRDRNSYEQYF. The DNA reads TGTGCCAGCAGCCGCGACAGGAACTCCTACGAGCAGTACTTC.